The 25 T cell receptor beta chains below were found in one sample sequenced in a study of human T cells and chemical hapten exposure. Sample time point: patch test 3, about 24 weeks after DPC sensitization. The treatment here: therapeutic diphenylcyclopropenone sensitization with weekly scalp DPC. TCRdb reprocessed the RACE reads with MiXCR, giving one entry per CDR3 protein. The sample consists of some 96,000 distinct CDR3 sequences, less than 35% of them appearing once. The material sequenced was whole blood, taken in connection with sensitization to the hapten diphenylcyclopropenone (DPC). The receptors here all came from a man in his forties with alopecia areata. Some clones in this sample may be carry-over from other donors' samples.

The rearrangement uses TRBV18 and TRBJ2-3; the D is unclear. This CDR3 comprises 13 residues. V lost 0 bases and J 4 bases, leaving 5 bases between the germline ends. Germline V gives CDR1 KGHSH, CDR2 LQKENI. The chain's CDR3 is CASSPPEADTQYF. The CDR3, as DNA: TGTGCCAGCTCACCACCCGAGGCAGATACGCAGTATTTT.

The V gene is TRBV9, the J gene TRBJ2-5, with 10 bases identical to TRBD2. The CDR3 has 15 residues. CDR1 and CDR2 (germline): SGDLS, YYNGEE. V was pared by 4 bases and J by 7 bases, with 10 bases of the junction left unmatched. CDR3 nucleotide sequence: TGTGCCAGCAGCAGAGCGGGAGGGGTGGAGAGGACCCAGTACTTC. This encodes CASSRAGGVERTQYF.

This clonotype has only a few counts. This sequence joins TRBV28 and TRBJ2-7, with TRBD2 as a possible D gene (7 bases). Trimming took off 8 bases at V and 6 bases at J, with 11 bases between the two ends. Germline assignment: CDR1 MDHEN and CDR2 SYDVKM. This CDR3 has 11 amino acids. The CDR3 sequence is CASDGGREQYF. In DNA, the CDR3 is TGTGCCAGCGACGGGGGGCGCGAGCAGTACTTC.

This clonotype was seen more than once but under ten times. The chain carries TRBV3-1 and TRBJ2-7; 8 positions match TRBD2. In germline, CDR1 is LGHDT, CDR2 YNNKEL (reference sequence). The V segment lost 7 bases and the J segment 2 bases; nucleotides outside the gene matches: 13. CDR3 length equals 16 residues. The CDR3 sequence: CASTPRFRGGAYEQYF. The CDR3 DNA reads TGTGCCAGCACCCCAAGATTCCGGGGGGGGGCCTACGAGCAGTACTTC.

The chain couples TRBV18 to TRBJ2-5; a weak D match, TRBD1 (5 bases). V lost 5 bases and J 2 bases, leaving 9 bases between the germline ends. This CDR3 spans 13 amino acids. In germline, CDR1 is KGHSH, CDR2 LQKENI. The CDR3 is CASSSRQQETQYF. The CDR3 DNA reads TGTGCCAGCTCAAGCAGACAGCAAGAGACCCAGTACTTC.

This clonotype has more than one count but fewer than ten. The rearrangement links TRBV20-1 to TRBJ2-7; 7 nucleotides align to TRBD2. The CDR3 is 13 amino acids. Germline V gene sequence: CDR1 DFQATT, CDR2 SNEGSKA (reference sequence). V dropped 6 bases and J dropped 4; count of bases not matched to a gene: 9. CDR3 sequence: CSARGGSGYEQYF. The CDR3 bases are TGCAGTGCGAGGGGCGGGAGCGGGTACGAGCAGTACTTC.

There are a few counts of this clonotype. The chain has TRBV7-9 and TRBJ2-1; no reliable D call. The CDR3 is 13 amino acids. The germline CDR1 and CDR2 sequences are SEHNR and FQNEAQ (reference sequence). Trimming pared 0 bases from V and 8 bases from J, leaving 8 bases between. CDR3 coding DNA: TGTGCCAGCAGCTTAGCGCAACTGGATGAGCAGTTCTTC. Translating gives CASSLAQLDEQFF.

This chain links TRBV28 with TRBJ1-2; D remains ambiguous. CDR3 size: 13 residues. Trimming left V 10 bases short and J 4 bases short, with 16 bases between. Germline loops: CDR1 MDHEN, CDR2 SYDVKM. CDR3 amino acids: CATRRSVGYGYTF. CDR3 coding DNA: TGTGCCACCAGGAGGTCAGTCGGCTATGGCTACACCTTC.

The V and J genes are TRBV4-3 and TRBJ2-7; 8 bases are a match to TRBD1. Germline V gene data show CDR1 as LGHNA and CDR2 as YSLEER. CDR3 length: 11 amino acids. The junction had 5 bases not matched to a gene; V was cut back by 4 bases and J by 12 bases. CDR3 sequence: CASSRQGMPYF. The CDR3 coding sequence is TGCGCCAGCAGCCGACAGGGGATGCCGTACTTC.

V is TRBV7-9 and J is TRBJ2-1; 7 bases fit TRBD1. The V and J ends lost 6 bases and 6 bases, in that order; junction bases with no gene match: 14. The V gene's germline CDR1 is SEHNR and CDR2 FQNEAQ (reference sequence). There are 16 residues in the CDR3. This chain's CDR3 is CASRSVWQGVLNEQFF. The CDR3 DNA reads TGTGCCAGCAGGTCCGTCTGGCAGGGGGTTCTCAATGAGCAGTTCTTC.

The chain joins TRBV20-1 to TRBJ2-7; D remains unclear. This CDR3 is built from 14 residues. The germline gives CDR1 DFQATT, CDR2 SNEGSKA (reference sequence). V lost 0 bases, J lost 2 bases, and 11 bases lay in between. CDR3 coding DNA: TGCAGTGCTAGAGAGTTCACCGCCACCTACGAGCAGTACTTC. Its translation is CSAREFTATYEQYF.

This clonotype came up a few times. V and J are TRBV5-1 and TRBJ1-2; D ambiguous. This CDR3 spans 15 amino acids. Deletions cut 6 bases from V and 4 bases from J, with 19 bases between. Germline V gene lookup returns CDR1 SGHRS and CDR2 YFSETQ. CDR3 DNA sequence: TGCGCCAGCAAATCGTCGTCGGGAGGCGTCTATGGCTACACCTTC. Its protein is CASKSSSGGVYGYTF.

CDR3 sequence reads: CATSDRPDTQYF. DNA for the CDR3: TGTGCCACCAGTGACCGGCCAGATACGCAGTATTTT. The chain uses TRBV24-1 and TRBJ2-3; D is unclear. This CDR3 contains 12 residues. V was shortened by 4 bases and J by 4 bases, with 5 bases between the two germline ends. Germline lookup yields CDR1 KGHDR and CDR2 SFDVKD.

This rearrangement joins TRBV10-3 to TRBJ2-1; 7 bases align to TRBD2. This CDR3 region has 16 residues. Per germline, CDR1 ENHRY and CDR2 SYGVKD. V lost 6 bases, J lost 4 bases, and 12 bases stayed unmatched. The CDR3 protein is CAISFKRDPEYNEQFF. The CDR3 bases are TGTGCCATCAGCTTTAAGCGGGACCCCGAATACAATGAGCAGTTCTTC.

The rearrangement links TRBV7-2 to TRBJ2-1; 7 bases align to TRBD2. After removal of 1 base from V and 2 bases from J, the junction contained 5 bases not matched to a gene. The CDR3 covers 16 residues. Germline CDR1 and CDR2: SGHTA and FQGNSA. In nucleotides, the CDR3 is TGTGCCAGCAGCTTAGGGGGAGGGAGCACCTACAATGAGCAGTTCTTC. It yields the protein CASSLGGGSTYNEQFF.

V gene TRBV5-6 combines with J gene TRBJ2-3; possibly TRBD1 or TRBD2 for D (5 bases each). CDR1 is SGHDT, CDR2 YYEEEE, per germline. The CDR3 runs to 15 residues. V was shortened by 1 base and J by 6 bases, with 15 bases between the two germline ends. CDR3 nucleotide sequence: TGTGCCAGCAGCTTGAAGTTGGGACGCTGGGATACGCAGTATTTT. It translates to CASSLKLGRWDTQYF.

The table lists this clonotype with a few counts. The chain links TRBV12-3 or TRBV12-4 to TRBJ1-5, with 7 bases matching TRBD1. The CDR3 contains 14 residues. With 3 bases clipped from V and 4 bases from J, the junction kept 3 bases outside the gene matches. The CDR3 spells CASSFGTVNQPQHF. For the CDR3, the DNA is TGTGCCAGCAGTTTCGGGACAGTTAATCAGCCCCAGCATTTT.

This clonotype was seen more than once but under ten times. The genes are TRBV28 and TRBJ2-7, with a tentative D call TRBD1 (5 bases). Trimming shortened V by 4 bases and J by 1 base, and 8 bases separated the two germline ends. The CDR3 totals 13 residues. From germline, CDR1 is MDHEN and CDR2 SYDVKM. The CDR3 spells CASSSTESYEQYF. DNA of the CDR3: TGTGCCAGCAGTTCGACAGAATCCTACGAGCAGTACTTC. The variable domain in full, with the rest retrieved from reference TRBV28 and TRBJ2-7, is DVKVTQSSRYLVKRTGEKVFLECVQDMDHENMFWYRQDPGLGLRLIYFSYDVKMKEKGDIPEGYSVSREKKERFSLILESASTNQTSMYLCASSSTESYEQYFGPGTRLTVT.

V gene TRBV7-9 combines with J gene TRBJ2-7; 11 nucleotides line up with TRBD1. Per germline, CDR1 SEHNR and CDR2 FQNEAQ (reference sequence). The J segment lost 6 bases and the V segment lost 6 bases, leaving 10 bases of the junction unmatched. The CDR3 loop spans 15 amino acids. CDR3 loop: CASRSGTGGKSEQYF. The CDR3 DNA is TGTGCCAGCAGATCAGGGACAGGGGGTAAAAGCGAGCAGTACTTC.

The chain uses TRBV25-1 and TRBJ1-1; D gene ambiguous. Trimming took off 2 bases at V and 7 bases at J, with 8 bases between the two ends. The CDR3 totals 12 residues. Germline CDR1 is MGHDK and CDR2 is SYGVNS. The CDR3 is CASSEALGEAFF. DNA of the CDR3: TGTGCCAGCAGTGAAGCCCTTGGTGAAGCTTTCTTT. The full variable domain, in which reference TRBV25-1 and TRBJ1-1 provide the parts outside the CDR3, is EADIYQTPRYLVIGTGKKITLECSQTMGHDKMYWYQQDPGMELHLIHYSYGVNSTEKGDLSSESTVSRIRTEHFPLTLESARPSHTSQYLCASSEALGEAFFGQGTRLTVV.

This sequence joins TRBV5-1 and TRBJ1-1; 7 nucleotides align to TRBD1. Trimming at V came to 0 bases and at J to 4 bases, leaving 6 bases not matched to a gene. Germline V gene sequence: CDR1 SGHRS, CDR2 YFSETQ. There are 15 residues in the CDR3. CDR3 loop: CASSLGQGVATEAFF. In DNA, the CDR3 is TGCGCCAGCAGCTTGGGGCAGGGGGTTGCCACTGAAGCTTTCTTT.

The rearrangement uses TRBV5-5 and TRBJ2-6; 7 bases agree with TRBD1. The CDR3 spans 18 residues. Germline V gene lookup returns CDR1 SGHKS and CDR2 YYEKEE (reference sequence). V shed 3 bases and J 0 bases; nucleotides not matched to a gene: 9. The CDR3 reads CASSSGQDLSSGANVLTF. As DNA, the CDR3 is TGTGCCAGCAGCTCAGGACAGGATCTAAGCTCTGGGGCCAACGTCCTGACTTTC.

This clonotype was counted a few times. V usage is TRBV20-1 and J usage is TRBJ2-7, with no clear D. This CDR3 has 12 amino acids. Germline CDR1 is DFQATT and CDR2 is SNEGSKA (reference sequence). The ends were cut back, 6 bases at V and 2 bases at J, with 11 bases in the middle. CDR3 protein: CSAPSITYEQYF. The CDR3 coding sequence is TGCAGTGCCCCCAGTATCACCTACGAGCAGTACTTC.

This sequence joins TRBV27 and TRBJ2-7, with D possibly matching TRBD1 (5 bases). V was shortened by 2 bases and J by 2 bases, with 10 bases between the two germline ends. The CDR3 consists of 14 residues. Germline V gene data show CDR1 as MNHEY and CDR2 as SMNVEV (reference sequence). CDR3 protein: CASSLIGAAYEQYF. The CDR3 nucleotides read TGTGCCAGCAGTTTAATTGGGGCGGCCTACGAGCAGTACTTC.

There are a few counts of this clonotype. The chain employs TRBV24-1 and TRBJ1-1, with D perhaps TRBD1 (6 bases). Germline CDR1 and CDR2: KGHDR and SFDVKD. Trimming cost V 3 bases and J 2 bases, with 12 bases left between them. There are 15 residues in the CDR3. Here the CDR3 reads CATSDPTGPNTEAFF. CDR3 nucleotides: TGTGCCACCAGTGATCCGACAGGACCTAACACTGAAGCTTTCTTT.